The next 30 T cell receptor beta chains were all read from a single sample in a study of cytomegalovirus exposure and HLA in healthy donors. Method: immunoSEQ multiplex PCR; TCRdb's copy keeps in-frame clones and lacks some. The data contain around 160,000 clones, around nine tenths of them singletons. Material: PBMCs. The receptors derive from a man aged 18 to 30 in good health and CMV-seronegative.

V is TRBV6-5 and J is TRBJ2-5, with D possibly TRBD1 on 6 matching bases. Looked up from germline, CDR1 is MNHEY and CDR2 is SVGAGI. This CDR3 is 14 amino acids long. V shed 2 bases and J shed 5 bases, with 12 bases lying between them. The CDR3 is CASSYAGVDETQYF. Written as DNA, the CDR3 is TGTGCCAGCAGTTACGCAGGGGTTGACGAGACCCAGTACTTC.

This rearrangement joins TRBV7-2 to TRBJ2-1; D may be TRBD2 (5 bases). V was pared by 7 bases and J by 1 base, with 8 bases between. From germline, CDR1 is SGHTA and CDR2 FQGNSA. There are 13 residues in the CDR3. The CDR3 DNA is TGTGCCAGCATGAGGGAGTCCTACAATGAGCAGTTCTTC. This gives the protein CASMRESYNEQFF.

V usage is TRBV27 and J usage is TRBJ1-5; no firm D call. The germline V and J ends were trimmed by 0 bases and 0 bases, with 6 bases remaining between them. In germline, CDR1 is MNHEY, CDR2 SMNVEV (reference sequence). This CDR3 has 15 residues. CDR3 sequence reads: CASSLSKASNQPQHF. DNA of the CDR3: TGTGCCAGCAGTTTATCTAAAGCTAGCAATCAGCCCCAGCATTTT.

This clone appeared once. Written as DNA, the CDR3 is TGCGCCAGCAGCTTCGCCGACAGGGGCCCCCTCTCCTACGAGCAGTACTTC. Translating gives CASSFADRGPLSYEQYF. The gene calls are TRBV5-1 and TRBJ2-7; 8 positions match TRBD1. This CDR3 comprises 17 residues. Germline V gene lookup returns CDR1 SGHRS and CDR2 YFSETQ. J gave up 0 bases and V 2 bases, and 10 bases lay outside the gene matches.

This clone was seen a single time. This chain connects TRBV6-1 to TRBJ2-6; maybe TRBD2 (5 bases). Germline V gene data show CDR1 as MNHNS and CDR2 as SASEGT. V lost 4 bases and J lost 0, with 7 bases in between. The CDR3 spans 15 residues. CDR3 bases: TGTGCCAGCAGTGCGGGATTCTCTGGGGCCAACGTCCTGACTTTC. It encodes CASSAGFSGANVLTF.

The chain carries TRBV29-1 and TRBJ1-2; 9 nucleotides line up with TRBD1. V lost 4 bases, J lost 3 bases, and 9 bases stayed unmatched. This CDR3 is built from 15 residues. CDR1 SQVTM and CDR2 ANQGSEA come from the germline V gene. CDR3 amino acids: CSVVPQDRGHYGYTF. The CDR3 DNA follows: TGCAGCGTTGTCCCCCAGGACAGGGGACACTATGGCTACACCTTC.

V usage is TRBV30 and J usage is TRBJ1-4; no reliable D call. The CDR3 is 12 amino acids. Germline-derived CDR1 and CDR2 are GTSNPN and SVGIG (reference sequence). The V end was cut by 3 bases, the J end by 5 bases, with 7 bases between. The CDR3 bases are TGTGCCTGGAGCACAGAGAATGAAAAACTGTTTTTT. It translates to CAWSTENEKLFF.

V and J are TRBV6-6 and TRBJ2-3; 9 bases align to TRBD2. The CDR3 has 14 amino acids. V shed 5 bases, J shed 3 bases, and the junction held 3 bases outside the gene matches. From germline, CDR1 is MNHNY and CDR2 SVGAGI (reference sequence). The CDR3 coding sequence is TGTGCCAGCAGTCTAGCGGGGATGACAGATACGCAGTATTTT. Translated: CASSLAGMTDTQYF.

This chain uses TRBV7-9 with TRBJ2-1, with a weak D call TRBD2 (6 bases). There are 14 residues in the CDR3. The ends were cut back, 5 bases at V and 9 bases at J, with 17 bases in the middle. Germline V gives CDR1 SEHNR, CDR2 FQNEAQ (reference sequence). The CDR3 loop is CASSGAGDLGEQFF. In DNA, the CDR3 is TGTGCCAGCAGCGGGGCCGGGGACTTGGGTGAGCAGTTCTTC.

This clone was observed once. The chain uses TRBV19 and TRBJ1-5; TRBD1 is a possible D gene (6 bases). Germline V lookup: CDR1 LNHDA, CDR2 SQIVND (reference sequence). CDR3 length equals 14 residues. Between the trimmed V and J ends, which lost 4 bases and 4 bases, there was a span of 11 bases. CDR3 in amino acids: CASSRGQANQPQHF. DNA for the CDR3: TGTGCCAGTAGTAGGGGGCAGGCTAATCAGCCCCAGCATTTT.

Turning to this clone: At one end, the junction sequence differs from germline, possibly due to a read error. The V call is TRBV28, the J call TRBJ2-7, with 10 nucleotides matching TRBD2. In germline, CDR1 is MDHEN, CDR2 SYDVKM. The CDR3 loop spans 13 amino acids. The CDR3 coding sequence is TGTGCCAGCGGTTTAGCGGGAGGCTACGAGCAGTACTTC. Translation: CASGLAGGYEQYF. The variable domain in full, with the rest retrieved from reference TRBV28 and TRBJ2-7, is DVKVTQSSRYLVKRTGEKVFLECVQDMDHENMFWYRQDPGLGLRLIYFSYDVKMKEKGDIPEGYSVSREKKERFSLILESASTNQTSMYLCASGLAGGYEQYFGPGTRLTVT.

The CDR3 DNA reads as TGTGCCAGCAGTTTAGAGGGACTAGCGGCCACAGATACGCAGTATTTT. Protein sequence: CASSLEGLAATDTQYF. The rearrangement joins TRBV27 to TRBJ2-3; 11 bases fit TRBD2. The germline gives CDR1 MNHEY, CDR2 SMNVEV (reference sequence). This CDR3 contains 16 residues. J gave up 2 bases and V 2 bases, and 3 bases lay outside the gene matches.

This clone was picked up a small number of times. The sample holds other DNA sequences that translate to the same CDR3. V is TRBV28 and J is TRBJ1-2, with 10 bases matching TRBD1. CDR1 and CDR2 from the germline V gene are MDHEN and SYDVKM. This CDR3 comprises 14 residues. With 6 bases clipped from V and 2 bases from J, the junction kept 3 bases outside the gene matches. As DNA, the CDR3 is TGTGCCAGCAGCCCGGGACAGGGGAACTATGGCTACACCTTC. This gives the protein CASSPGQGNYGYTF.

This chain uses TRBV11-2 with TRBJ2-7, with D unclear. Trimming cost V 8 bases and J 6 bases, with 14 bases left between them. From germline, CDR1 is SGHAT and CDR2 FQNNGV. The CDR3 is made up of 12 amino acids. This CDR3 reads CASGTESGEQYF. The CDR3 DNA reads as TGTGCCAGCGGCACGGAGTCGGGCGAGCAGTACTTC. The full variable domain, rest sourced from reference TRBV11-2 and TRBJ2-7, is EAGVAQSPRYKIIEKRQSVAFWCNPISGHATLYWYQQILGQGPKLLIQFQNNGVVDDSQLPKDRFSAERLKGVDSTLKIQPAKLEDSAVYLCASGTESGEQYFGPGTRLTVT.

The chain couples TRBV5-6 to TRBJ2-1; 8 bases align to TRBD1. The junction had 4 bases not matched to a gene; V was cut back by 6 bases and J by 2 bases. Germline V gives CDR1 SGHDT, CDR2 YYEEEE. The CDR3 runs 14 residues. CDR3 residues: CASNTGGPYNEQFF. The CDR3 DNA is TGTGCCAGCAATACAGGGGGACCCTACAATGAGCAGTTCTTC. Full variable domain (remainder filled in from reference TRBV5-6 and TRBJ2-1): DAGVTQSPTHLIKTRGQQVTLRCSPKSGHDTVSWYQQALGQGPQFIFQYYEEEERQRGNFPDRFSGHQFPNYSSELNVNALLLGDSALYLCASNTGGPYNEQFFGPGTRLTVL.

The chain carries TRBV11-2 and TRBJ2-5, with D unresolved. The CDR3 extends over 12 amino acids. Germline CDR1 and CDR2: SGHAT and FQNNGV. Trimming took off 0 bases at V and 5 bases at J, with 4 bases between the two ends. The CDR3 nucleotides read TGTGCCAGCAGCTTAGATCCGGAGACCCAGTACTTC. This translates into CASSLDPETQYF.

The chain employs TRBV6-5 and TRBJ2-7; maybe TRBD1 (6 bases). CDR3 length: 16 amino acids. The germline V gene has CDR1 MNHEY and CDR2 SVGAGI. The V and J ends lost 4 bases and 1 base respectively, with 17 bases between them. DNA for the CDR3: TGTGCCAGCAGTTCGCGCTATAGGACAGAATCCTACGAGCAGTACTTC. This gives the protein CASSSRYRTESYEQYF.

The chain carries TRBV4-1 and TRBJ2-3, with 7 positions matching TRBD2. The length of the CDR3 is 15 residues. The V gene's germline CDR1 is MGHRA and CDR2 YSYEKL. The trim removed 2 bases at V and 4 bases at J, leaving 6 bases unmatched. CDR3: CASSQTWGGADTQYF. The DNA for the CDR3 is TGCGCCAGCAGCCAAACATGGGGGGGGGCAGATACGCAGTATTTT.

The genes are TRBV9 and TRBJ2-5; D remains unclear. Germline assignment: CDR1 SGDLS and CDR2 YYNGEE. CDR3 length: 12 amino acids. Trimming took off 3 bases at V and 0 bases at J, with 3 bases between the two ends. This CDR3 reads CASSAYQETQYF. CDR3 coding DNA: TGTGCCAGCAGCGCGTACCAAGAGACCCAGTACTTC.

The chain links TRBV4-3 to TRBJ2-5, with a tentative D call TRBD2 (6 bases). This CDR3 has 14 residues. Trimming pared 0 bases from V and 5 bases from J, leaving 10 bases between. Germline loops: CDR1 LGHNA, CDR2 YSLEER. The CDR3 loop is CASSQEGTLETQYF. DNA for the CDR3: TGCGCCAGCAGCCAAGAGGGGACTCTGGAGACCCAGTACTTC.

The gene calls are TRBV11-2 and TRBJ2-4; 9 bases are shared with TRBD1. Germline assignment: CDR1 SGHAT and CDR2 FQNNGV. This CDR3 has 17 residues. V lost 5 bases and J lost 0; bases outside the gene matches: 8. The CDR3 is CASSAAGTGLAKNIQYF. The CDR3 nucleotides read TGTGCCAGCAGCGCCGCCGGGACAGGGCTAGCCAAAAACATTCAGTACTTC.

CDR3 sequence (DNA): TGCGCCAGCAGCCCCGGGAGGGACAGGGGGCTAGGAAACTATGGCTACACCTTC. Translated: CASSPGRDRGLGNYGYTF. V is TRBV4-1 and J is TRBJ1-2, with 12 bases fitting TRBD1. This CDR3 spans 18 amino acids. The germline V gene has CDR1 MGHRA and CDR2 YSYEKL. Trimming at V came to 4 bases and at J to 2 bases, leaving 11 bases not matched to a gene.

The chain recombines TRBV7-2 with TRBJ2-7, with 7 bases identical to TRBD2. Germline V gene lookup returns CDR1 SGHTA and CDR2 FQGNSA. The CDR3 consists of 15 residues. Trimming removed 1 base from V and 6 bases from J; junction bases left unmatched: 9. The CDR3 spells CASSLEAGTRFEQYV. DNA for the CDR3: TGTGCCAGCAGCTTAGAAGCGGGGACCCGCTTCGAGCAGTACGTC.

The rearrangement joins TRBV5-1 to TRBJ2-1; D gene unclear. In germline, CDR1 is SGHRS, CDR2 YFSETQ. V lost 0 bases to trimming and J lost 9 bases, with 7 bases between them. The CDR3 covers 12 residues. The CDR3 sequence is CASSLDAGEQFF. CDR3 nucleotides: TGCGCCAGCAGCTTGGACGCAGGTGAGCAGTTCTTC.

CDR3 in amino acids: CASSLDGSGTGATDTQYF. The CDR3 region has the DNA TGTGCCAGCAGCTTAGACGGTAGCGGGACAGGGGCCACAGATACGCAGTATTTT. The J gene is TRBJ2-3, the V gene TRBV11-3; 10 nucleotides align to TRBD1. The CDR3 spans 18 residues. The J segment lost 2 bases and the V segment lost 0 bases, leaving 8 bases of the junction unmatched. Germline CDR1 is SGHNT and CDR2 is YENEEA.

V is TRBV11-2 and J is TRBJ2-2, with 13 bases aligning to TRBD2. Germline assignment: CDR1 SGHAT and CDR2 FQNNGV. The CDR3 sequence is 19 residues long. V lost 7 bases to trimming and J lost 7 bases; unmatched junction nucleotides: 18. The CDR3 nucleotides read TGTGCCAGCACCAATACGCAGCTTGGACTAGCGGGAGACGTCGGGGAGCTGTTTTTT. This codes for CASTNTQLGLAGDVGELFF. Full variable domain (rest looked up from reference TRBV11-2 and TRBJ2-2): EAGVAQSPRYKIIEKRQSVAFWCNPISGHATLYWYQQILGQGPKLLIQFQNNGVVDDSQLPKDRFSAERLKGVDSTLKIQPAKLEDSAVYLCASTNTQLGLAGDVGELFFGEGSRLTVL.

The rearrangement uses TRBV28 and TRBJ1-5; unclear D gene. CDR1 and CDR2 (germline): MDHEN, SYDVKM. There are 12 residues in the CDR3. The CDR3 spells CAVTANNQPQHF. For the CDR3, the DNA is TGTGCGGTCACAGCAAATAATCAGCCCCAGCATTTT.

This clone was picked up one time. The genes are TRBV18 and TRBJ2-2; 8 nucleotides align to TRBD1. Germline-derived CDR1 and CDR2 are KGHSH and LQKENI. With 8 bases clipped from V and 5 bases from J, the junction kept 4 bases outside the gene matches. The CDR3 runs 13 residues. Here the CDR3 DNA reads TGTGCCAGCACCCAGGGGGCGACCGGGGAGCTGTTTTTT. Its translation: CASTQGATGELFF.

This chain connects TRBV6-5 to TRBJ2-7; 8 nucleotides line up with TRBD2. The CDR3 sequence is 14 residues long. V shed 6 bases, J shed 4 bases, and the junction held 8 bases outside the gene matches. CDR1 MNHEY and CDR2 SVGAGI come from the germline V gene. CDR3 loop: CASRPAGVIYEQYF. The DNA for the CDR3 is TGTGCCAGCAGACCAGCGGGAGTCATTTACGAGCAGTACTTC.

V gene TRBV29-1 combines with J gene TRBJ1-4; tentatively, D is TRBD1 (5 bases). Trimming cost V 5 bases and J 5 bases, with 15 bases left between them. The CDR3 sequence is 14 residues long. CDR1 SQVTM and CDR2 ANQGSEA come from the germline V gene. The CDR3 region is CSVKGPGRNEKLFF. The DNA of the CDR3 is TGCAGCGTTAAGGGCCCAGGGCGAAATGAAAAACTGTTTTTT.